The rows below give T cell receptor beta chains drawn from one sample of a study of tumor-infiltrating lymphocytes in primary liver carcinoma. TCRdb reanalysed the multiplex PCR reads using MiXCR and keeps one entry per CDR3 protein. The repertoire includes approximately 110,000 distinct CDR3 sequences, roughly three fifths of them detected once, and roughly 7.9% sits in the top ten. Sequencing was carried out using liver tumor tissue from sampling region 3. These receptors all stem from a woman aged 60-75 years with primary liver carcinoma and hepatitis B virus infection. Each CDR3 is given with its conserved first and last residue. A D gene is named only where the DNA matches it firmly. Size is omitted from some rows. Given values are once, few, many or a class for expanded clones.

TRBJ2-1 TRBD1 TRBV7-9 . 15 CASSLRAGGNDEQFF TGTGCCAGCAGCTTAAGAGCAGGGGGCAACGATGAGCAGTTCTTC
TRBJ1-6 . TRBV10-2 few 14 CASSEGGNNPPLHF TGCGCTAGCAGTGAGGGAGGGAATAATCCACCCCTCCACTTT
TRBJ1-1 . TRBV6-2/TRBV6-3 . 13 CASPATANTEAFF TGTGCCAGCCCCGCGACAGCGAACACTGAAGCTTTCTTT
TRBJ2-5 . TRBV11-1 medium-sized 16 CASSLGLDASLETQYF TGTGCCAGCAGCTTAGGATTGGACGCCTCACTAGAGACCCAGTACTTC
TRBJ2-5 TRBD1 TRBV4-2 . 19 CANSQGGTGIHPGEETQYF TGTGCCAACAGCCAAGGAGGGACAGGGATCCATCCTGGGGAAGAGACCCAGTACTTC
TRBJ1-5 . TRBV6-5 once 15 CARSPGALIGQPQHF TGCGCCAGGAGCCCCGGGGCCCTTATCGGCCAGCCCCAGCATTTT
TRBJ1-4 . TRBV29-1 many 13 CSVVLDSSFQRFF TGCAGCGTTGTATTAGACAGCTCCTTTCAGCGGTTTTTT
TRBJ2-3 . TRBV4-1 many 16 CASSQVSLDREDTQYF TGCGCCAGCAGCCAAGTAAGCCTAGACAGAGAAGATACGCAGTATTTT
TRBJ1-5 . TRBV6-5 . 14 CASNYAGLVQPQHF TGTGCCAGCAATTACGCGGGGCTGGTTCAGCCCCAGCATTTT
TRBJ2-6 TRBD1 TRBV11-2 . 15 CASSLGGTGANVMSF TGTGCCAGCAGCTTAGGGGGCACAGGGGCCAACGTCATGTCTTTC
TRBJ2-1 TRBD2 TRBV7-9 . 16 CASSLSIGGIRHEQFF TGTGCCAGCAGCTTAAGTATCGGGGGGATCAGGCATGAACAGTTCTTC
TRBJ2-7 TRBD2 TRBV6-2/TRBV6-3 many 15 CASSYSPSGRNEQYF TGTGCCAGCAGTTACTCTCCTAGCGGGAGAAATGAGCAGTACTTC
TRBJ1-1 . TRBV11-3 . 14 CASSPEQGGTEAFF TGTGCCAGCAGCCCGGAGCAGGGTGGCACTGAAGCTTTCTTT
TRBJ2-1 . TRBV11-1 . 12 CSNSLSRYGQFF TGTTCCAACAGCTTAAGCCGTTATGGGCAGTTCTTC
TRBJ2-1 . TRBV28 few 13 CASSLLARTEQFF TGTGCCAGCAGTTTATTGGCACGGACTGAGCAGTTCTTC
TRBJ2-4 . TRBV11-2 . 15 CASSLDGWGRDLHYF TGTGCCAGCAGCTTAGATGGTTGGGGGCGCGACCTTCACTATTTC
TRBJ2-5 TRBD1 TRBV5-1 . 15 CASSWGDRAQETQYF TGCGCCAGCAGCTGGGGGGACAGGGCGCAAGAGACCCAGTACTTC
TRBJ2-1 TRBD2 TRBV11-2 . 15 CASSLGTSSYNEQFF TGTGCCAGCAGCCTCGGGACTAGCTCCTACAATGAGCAGTTCTTC
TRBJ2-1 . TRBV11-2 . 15 CVSSLWGGSYNELFF TGTGTCAGCAGCTTATGGGGGGGCTCCTACAATGAGCTGTTCTTC
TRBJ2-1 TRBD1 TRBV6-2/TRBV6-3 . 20 CASSYSVGQGRKSSYNEQFF TGTGCCAGCAGTTACTCAGTCGGACAGGGTCGAAAGAGCTCCTACAATGAGCAGTTCTTC
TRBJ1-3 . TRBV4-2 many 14 CASSQEEPGNTIYF TGTGCCAGCAGCCAAGAGGAGCCTGGAAACACCATATATTTT
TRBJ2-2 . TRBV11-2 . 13 CAGSLGYTGELFF TGTGCCGGGAGCTTAGGTTACACCGGGGAGCTGTTTTTT
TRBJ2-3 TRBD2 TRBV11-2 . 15 CASRPSGGSTYTQYF TGTGCCAGCAGGCCTTCGGGAGGGAGCACATATACTCAGTATTTT
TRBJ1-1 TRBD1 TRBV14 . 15 CASSLPGTGLQGAFF TGTGCCAGCAGCCTACCCGGGACAGGCCTTCAAGGAGCTTTCTTT